A selection of T cell receptor beta chains follows, all from one sample in a study of T-cell memory formation after mild COVID-19. TCRdb analysed the 5' RACE reads with MiXCR anew, one entry per CDR3 protein. This table holds around 110,000 distinct CDR3 sequences, around an eighth found once. The sequenced sample was PBMCs or a T cell subset sorted from them (not recorded which). The receptors here all came from a man between 18 and 35 years old who had mild COVID-19 (a few samples of this study predate the infection). Cell type and time point are not known. The conserved cysteine and the conserved F or W are not part of the CDR3 here. The D gene is left open where the match is weak.

v_call	d_call	j_call	cdr3_aa
TRBV4-3	TRBD2	TRBJ2-3	ASSQGVAGGSTDTQY
TRBV5-1	TRBD1	TRBJ2-7	ASSNAQGLHITSYEQY
TRBV4-3	TRBD1	TRBJ1-2	ASSQDPGQVPGYT
TRBV7-2	-	TRBJ2-5	ASSLAGQGIDTQY
TRBV29-1	-	TRBJ2-3	SVEGGVESTDTQY
TRBV18	-	TRBJ1-2	ASSTDYGYT
TRBV7-7	-	TRBJ1-1	ASSLKGLNTEAF
TRBV6-5	-	TRBJ2-3	ASSYSPEDRSDTQY
TRBV6-6	-	TRBJ1-1	ASSYGRMNTEAF
TRBV29-1	TRBD1	TRBJ1-2	SVEGRGEGYGYT
TRBV3-1	-	TRBJ2-1	ASSQEAGYNEQF
TRBV7-2	-	TRBJ2-3	ASTNWSGDTQY
TRBV12-3/TRBV12-4	-	TRBJ2-7	ASSLGAYEQY
TRBV9	TRBD2	TRBJ2-1	ASSPGAGGPDEQF
TRBV6-2/TRBV6-3	-	TRBJ1-2	ASSYSGNYGYT
TRBV12-3/TRBV12-4	-	TRBJ2-1	ASARGVYNEQF
TRBV20-1	-	TRBJ2-7	SASPTGPGPSEQY
TRBV5-1	TRBD1	TRBJ1-2	ASSSGTVDFNYGYT
TRBV5-5	-	TRBJ2-5	ASSITGGRQETQY
TRBV7-2	-	TRBJ2-1	ASSLAYEQF
TRBV7-9	-	TRBJ1-2	ASSFAGTGGYT
TRBV7-9	-	TRBJ2-7	ASSDAQDSYEQY
TRBV12-5	TRBD2	TRBJ2-3	ASGLAREGDTQY
TRBV19	-	TRBJ1-2	ASLSGDYGYT
TRBV12-3/TRBV12-4	-	TRBJ1-3	ASSLGGEVGNTIY
TRBV6-6	-	TRBJ2-2	ASSYSSGSGELF
TRBV15	-	TRBJ2-3	ATSRVGGYTDTQY
TRBV7-9	-	TRBJ1-1	ASSTRTGAF
TRBV10-3	TRBD1	TRBJ2-1	AISEVGDRPYNEQF
TRBV29-1	-	TRBJ1-2	SVARGDYGYT
TRBV20-1	-	TRBJ1-1	SAMRGENTEAF
TRBV27	-	TRBJ2-5	ASSLGTGETQY
TRBV12-3/TRBV12-4	TRBD2	TRBJ2-1	ASTPGTSRAYNEQF
TRBV28	-	TRBJ1-2	ASSRAPYGYT
TRBV7-9	-	TRBJ1-2	ASSLAGQGPDYGYT
TRBV2	TRBD2	TRBJ2-5	ASSEVASGDILQETQY
TRBV9	-	TRBJ1-2	ASSPGVTNYGYT
TRBV24-1	TRBD2	TRBJ2-1	ATSDRLAGVNYNEQF
TRBV7-2	-	TRBJ1-6	ASSVSGNSPLH